These 7 T cell receptor beta chains originate from one sample sequenced in a study of control samples from healthy donors and cancer patients. Clones were sequenced by immunoSEQ multiplex PCR, and TCRdb holds only the in-frame ones, with some missing. Of 150,000 to 200,000 clones in the sample, just over 90% were seen once. Specimen: blood. The source of these receptors is a man younger than 45 in good health.

The sample holds one count of this clone. V and J are TRBV13 and TRBJ2-2; a weak D match, TRBD2 (6 bases). V lost 5 bases and J lost 6, with 13 bases in between. The CDR3 sequence is 14 residues long. Germline values: CDR1 PRHDT, CDR2 FYEKMQ (reference sequence). The CDR3 DNA is TGTGCCAGCAGCCGAAAGGACTATCCCGGGGAGCTGTTTTTT. Translating gives CASSRKDYPGELFF.

This clone has just one count. CDR3 residues: CASSPGIYEQYF. Here the CDR3 DNA reads TGTGCCAGCTCACCGGGGATCTACGAGCAGTACTTC. The chain couples TRBV18 to TRBJ2-7; D remains ambiguous. This CDR3 has 12 amino acids. Trimming stripped 3 bases from V and 3 bases from J, with 6 bases between. Germline loops: CDR1 KGHSH, CDR2 LQKENI.

The chain recombines TRBV6-2 or TRBV6-3 with TRBJ1-2, with TRBD1 matching over 8 bases. CDR1 MNHEY and CDR2 SVGEGT come from the germline V gene. This CDR3 comprises 15 residues. After removal of 4 bases from V and 4 bases from J, the junction contained 8 bases not matched to a gene. CDR3 bases: TGTGCCAGCAGTTCCCCGACAGGGGCCATCTATGGCTACACCTTC. It specifies CASSSPTGAIYGYTF.

The chain employs TRBV15 and TRBJ1-5; D not certain. The CDR3 runs to 13 residues. CDR1 is LNHNV and CDR2 is YYDKDF in the germline V gene (reference sequence). V was shortened by 9 bases and J by 6 bases, with 15 bases between the two germline ends. The CDR3 DNA sequence: TGTGCCACGAGGAGACGGACTGGTCAGCCCCAGCATTTT. This encodes CATRRRTGQPQHF.

This rearrangement joins TRBV9 to TRBJ2-3; maybe TRBD2 (6 bases). CDR1 is SGDLS, CDR2 YYNGEE, per germline. This CDR3 contains 14 residues. V lost 0 bases to trimming and J lost 9 bases, with 14 bases between them. This chain's CDR3 is CASSVVGSGGTQYF. The CDR3 coding sequence is TGTGCCAGCAGCGTAGTGGGTAGCGGCGGAACGCAGTATTTT. Supplemented by reference TRBV9 and TRBJ2-3, the full variable domain reads DSGVTQTPKHLITATGQRVTLRCSPRSGDLSVYWYQQSLDQGLQFLIQYYNGEERAKGNILERFSAQQFPDLHSELNLSSLELGDSALYFCASSVVGSGGTQYFGPGTRLTVL.

This chain uses TRBV25-1 with TRBJ2-7; D remains ambiguous. Germline V lookup: CDR1 MGHDK, CDR2 SYGVNS. Deletions cut 3 bases from V and 3 bases from J, with 6 bases between. The CDR3 is 12 residues long. DNA of the CDR3: TGTGCCAGCAGTGAGCATGGCTACGAGCAGTACTTC. It codes for CASSEHGYEQYF.

As regards this clone: The same CDR3 arises from other DNA sequences in this sample as well. The V and J genes are TRBV18 and TRBJ1-1; D unclear. The germline V gene encodes CDR1 KGHSH and CDR2 LQKENI. This CDR3 contains 13 residues. Between the trimmed V and J ends, which lost 1 base and 8 bases, there was a span of 11 bases. CDR3 DNA sequence: TGTGCCAGCTCACCACAGGGTTTGACCGAAGCTTTCTTT. This encodes CASSPQGLTEAFF. The whole variable domain, remainder taken from reference TRBV18 and TRBJ1-1, is NAGVMQNPRHLVRRRGQEARLRCSPMKGHSHVYWYRQLPEEGLKFMVYLQKENIIDESGMPKERFSAEFPKEGPSILRIQQVVRGDSAAYFCASSPQGLTEAFFGQGTRLTVV.